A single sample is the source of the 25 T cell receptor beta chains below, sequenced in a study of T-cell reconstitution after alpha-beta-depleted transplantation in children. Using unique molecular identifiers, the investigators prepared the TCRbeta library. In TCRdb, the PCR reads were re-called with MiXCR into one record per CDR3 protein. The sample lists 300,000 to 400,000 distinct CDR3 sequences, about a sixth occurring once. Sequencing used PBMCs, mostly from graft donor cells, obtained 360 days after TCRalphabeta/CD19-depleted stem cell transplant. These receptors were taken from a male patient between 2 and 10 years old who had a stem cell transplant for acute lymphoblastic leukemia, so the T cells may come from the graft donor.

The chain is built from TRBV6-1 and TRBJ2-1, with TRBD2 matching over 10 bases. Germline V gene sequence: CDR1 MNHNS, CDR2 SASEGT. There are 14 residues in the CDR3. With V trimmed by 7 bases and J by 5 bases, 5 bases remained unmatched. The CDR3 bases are TGTGCCAGCACCAAGCGGGAGGGCCACAATGAGCAGTTCTTC. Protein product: CASTKREGHNEQFF.

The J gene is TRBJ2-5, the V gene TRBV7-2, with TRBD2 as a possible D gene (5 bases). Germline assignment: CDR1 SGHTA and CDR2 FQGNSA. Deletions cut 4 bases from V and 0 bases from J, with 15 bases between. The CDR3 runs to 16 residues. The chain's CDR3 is CASSSISATYQETQYF. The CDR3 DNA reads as TGTGCCAGCAGCTCGATTAGCGCTACGTACCAAGAGACCCAGTACTTC.

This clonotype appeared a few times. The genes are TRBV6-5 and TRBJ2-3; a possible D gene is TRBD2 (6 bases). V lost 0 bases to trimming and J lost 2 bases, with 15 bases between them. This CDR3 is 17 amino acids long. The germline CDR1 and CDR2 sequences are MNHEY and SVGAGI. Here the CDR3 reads CASSYSHHRGATDTQYF. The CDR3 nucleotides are TGTGCCAGCAGTTACTCGCACCATCGCGGGGCCACAGATACGCAGTATTTT.

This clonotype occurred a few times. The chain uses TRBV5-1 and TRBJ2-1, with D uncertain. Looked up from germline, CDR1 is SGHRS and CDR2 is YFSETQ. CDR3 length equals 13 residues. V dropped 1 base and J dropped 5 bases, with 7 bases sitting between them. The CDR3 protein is CASSLNLNNEQFF. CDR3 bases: TGCGCCAGCAGCTTGAACCTGAACAATGAGCAGTTCTTC. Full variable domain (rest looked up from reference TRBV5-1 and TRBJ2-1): KAGVTQTPRYLIKTRGQQVTLSCSPISGHRSVSWYQQTPGQGLQFLFEYFSETQRNKGNFPGRFSGRQFSNSRSEMNVSTLELGDSALYLCASSLNLNNEQFFGPGTRLTVL.

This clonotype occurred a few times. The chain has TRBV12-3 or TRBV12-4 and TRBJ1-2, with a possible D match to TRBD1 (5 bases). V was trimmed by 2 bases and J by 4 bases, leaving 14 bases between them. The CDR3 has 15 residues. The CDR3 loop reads CASSLSERGSYGYTF. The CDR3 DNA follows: TGTGCCAGCAGTTTATCCGAGCGGGGCTCCTATGGCTACACCTTC.

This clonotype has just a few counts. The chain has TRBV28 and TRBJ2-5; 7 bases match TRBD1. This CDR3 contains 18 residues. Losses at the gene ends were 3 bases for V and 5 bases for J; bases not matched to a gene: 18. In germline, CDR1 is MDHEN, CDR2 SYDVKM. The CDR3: CASSFRQQGNSRWETQYF. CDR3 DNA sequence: TGTGCCAGCAGTTTCCGCCAACAGGGGAATTCGAGATGGGAGACCCAGTACTTC.

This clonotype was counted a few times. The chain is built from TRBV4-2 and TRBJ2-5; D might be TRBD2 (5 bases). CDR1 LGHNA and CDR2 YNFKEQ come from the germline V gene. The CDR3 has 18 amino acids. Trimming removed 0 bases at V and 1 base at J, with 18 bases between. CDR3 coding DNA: TGTGCCAGCAGCCAAGACCCCCAGAGGGCCTTTATCCAAGAGACCCAGTACTTC. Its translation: CASSQDPQRAFIQETQYF.

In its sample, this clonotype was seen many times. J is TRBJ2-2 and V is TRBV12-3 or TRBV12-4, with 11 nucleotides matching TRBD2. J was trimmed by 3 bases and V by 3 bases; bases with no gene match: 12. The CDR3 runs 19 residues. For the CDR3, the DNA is TGTGCCAGCAGTTTCCCAGCTACGACTAGCGGGACAGACACCGGGGAGCTGTTTTTT. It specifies CASSFPATTSGTDTGELFF.

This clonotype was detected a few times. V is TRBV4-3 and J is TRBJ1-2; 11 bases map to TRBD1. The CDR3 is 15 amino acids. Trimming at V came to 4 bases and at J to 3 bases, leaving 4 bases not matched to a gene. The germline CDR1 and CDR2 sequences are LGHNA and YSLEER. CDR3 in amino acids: CASSPWDRGDYGYTF. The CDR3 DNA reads TGCGCCAGCAGCCCCTGGGACAGGGGGGACTATGGCTACACCTTC.

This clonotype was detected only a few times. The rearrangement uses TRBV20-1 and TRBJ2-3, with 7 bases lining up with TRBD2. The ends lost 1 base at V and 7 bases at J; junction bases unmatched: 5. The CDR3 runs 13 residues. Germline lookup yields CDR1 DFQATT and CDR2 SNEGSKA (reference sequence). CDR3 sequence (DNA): TGCAGTGCTAGAGGGACTAGAGGATATACGCAGTATTTT. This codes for CSARGTRGYTQYF.

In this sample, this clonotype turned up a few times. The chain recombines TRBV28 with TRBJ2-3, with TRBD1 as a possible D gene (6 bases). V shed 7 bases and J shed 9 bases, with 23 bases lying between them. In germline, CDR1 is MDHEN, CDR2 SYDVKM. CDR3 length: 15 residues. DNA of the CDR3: TGTGCCAGCACCCAGGACAGTGTAACCGTGGGGACGCAGTATTTT. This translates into CASTQDSVTVGTQYF.

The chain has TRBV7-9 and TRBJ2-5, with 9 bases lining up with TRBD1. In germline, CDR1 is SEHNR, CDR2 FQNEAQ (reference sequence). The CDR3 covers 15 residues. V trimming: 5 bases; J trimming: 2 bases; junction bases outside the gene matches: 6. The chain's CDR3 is CASSTDRGAQETQYF. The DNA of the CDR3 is TGTGCCAGCAGCACGGACAGGGGTGCACAAGAGACCCAGTACTTC.

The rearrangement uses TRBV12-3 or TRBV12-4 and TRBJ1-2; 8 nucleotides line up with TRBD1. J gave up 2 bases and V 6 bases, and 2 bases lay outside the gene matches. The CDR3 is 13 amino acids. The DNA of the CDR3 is TGTGCCAGCAGCAGGGACAGGAACTATGGCTACACCTTC. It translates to CASSRDRNYGYTF.

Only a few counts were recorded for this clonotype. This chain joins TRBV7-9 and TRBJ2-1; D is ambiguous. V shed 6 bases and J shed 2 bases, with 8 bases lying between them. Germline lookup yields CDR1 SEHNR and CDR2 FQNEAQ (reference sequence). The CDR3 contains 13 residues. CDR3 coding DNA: TGTGCCAGCAGACAACTGACCTACAATGAGCAGTTCTTC. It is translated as CASRQLTYNEQFF. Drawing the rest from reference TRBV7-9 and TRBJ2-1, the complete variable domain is DTGVSQNPRHKITKRGQNVTFRCDPISEHNRLYWYRQTLGQGPEFLTYFQNEAQLEKSRLLSDRFSAERPKGSFSTLEIQRTEQGDSAMYLCASRQLTYNEQFFGPGTRLTVL.

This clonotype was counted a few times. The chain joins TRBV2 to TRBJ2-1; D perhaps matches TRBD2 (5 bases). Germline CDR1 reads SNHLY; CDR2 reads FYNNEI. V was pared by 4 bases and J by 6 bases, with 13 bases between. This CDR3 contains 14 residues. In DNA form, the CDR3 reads TGTGCCAGCAGTGTTAGCGTTGGGTCCAATGAGCAGTTCTTC. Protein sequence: CASSVSVGSNEQFF.

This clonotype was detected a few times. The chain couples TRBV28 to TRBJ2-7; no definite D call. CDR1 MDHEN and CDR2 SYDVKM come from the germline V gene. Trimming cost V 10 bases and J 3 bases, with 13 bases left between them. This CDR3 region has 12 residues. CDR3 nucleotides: TGTGCCACCCAGGCCTCTAGCTACGAGCAGTACTTC. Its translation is CATQASSYEQYF.

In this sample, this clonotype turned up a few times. The DNA of the CDR3 is TGTGCCAGCAGTTACTCAGGCAACCTCGGTTTAGAGACCCAGTACTTC. This translates into CASSYSGNLGLETQYF. The V and J genes are TRBV6-5 and TRBJ2-5, with D unresolved. CDR1 is MNHEY and CDR2 is SVGAGI in the germline V gene. The CDR3 contains 16 residues. V lost 0 bases and J lost 4, with 15 bases in between.

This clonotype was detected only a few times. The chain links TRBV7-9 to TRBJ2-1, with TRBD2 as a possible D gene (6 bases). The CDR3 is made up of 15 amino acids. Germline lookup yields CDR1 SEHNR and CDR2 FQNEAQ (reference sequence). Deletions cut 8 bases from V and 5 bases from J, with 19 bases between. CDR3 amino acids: CASYFTGEVNNEQFF. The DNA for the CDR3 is TGTGCCAGCTATTTTACGGGAGAGGTGAACAATGAGCAGTTCTTC.

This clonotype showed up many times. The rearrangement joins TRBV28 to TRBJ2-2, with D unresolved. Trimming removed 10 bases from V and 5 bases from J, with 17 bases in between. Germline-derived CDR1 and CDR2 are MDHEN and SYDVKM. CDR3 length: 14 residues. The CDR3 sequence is CATIWAARTGELFF. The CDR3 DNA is TGTGCCACCATATGGGCTGCTAGGACCGGGGAGCTGTTTTTT.

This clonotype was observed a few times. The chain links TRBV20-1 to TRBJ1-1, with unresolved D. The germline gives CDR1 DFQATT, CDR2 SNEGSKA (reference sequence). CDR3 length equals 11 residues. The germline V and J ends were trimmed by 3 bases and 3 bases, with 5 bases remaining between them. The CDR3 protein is CSARSYTEAFF. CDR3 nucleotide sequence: TGCAGTGCTAGGTCTTACACTGAAGCTTTCTTT.

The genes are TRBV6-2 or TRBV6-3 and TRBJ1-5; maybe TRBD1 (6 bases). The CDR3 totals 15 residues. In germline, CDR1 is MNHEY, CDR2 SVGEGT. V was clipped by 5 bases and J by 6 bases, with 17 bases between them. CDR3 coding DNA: TGTGCCAGCAGTCACAAGACAGGTTCGGGTCAGCCCCAGCATTTT. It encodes CASSHKTGSGQPQHF.

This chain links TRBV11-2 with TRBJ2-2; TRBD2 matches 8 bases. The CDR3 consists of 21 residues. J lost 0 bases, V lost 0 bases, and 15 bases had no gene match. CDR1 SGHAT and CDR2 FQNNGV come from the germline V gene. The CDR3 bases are TGTGCCAGCAGCTTAGATAGCCTCCGACTACTAGCGGACGCGAACACCGGGGAGCTGTTTTTT. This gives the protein CASSLDSLRLLADANTGELFF.

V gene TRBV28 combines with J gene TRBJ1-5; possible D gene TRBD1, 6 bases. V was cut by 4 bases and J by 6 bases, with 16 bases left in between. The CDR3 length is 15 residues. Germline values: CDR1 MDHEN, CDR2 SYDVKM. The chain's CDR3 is CASSSDRRGGQPQHF. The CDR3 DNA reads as TGTGCCAGCAGTTCGGACAGAAGAGGCGGTCAGCCCCAGCATTTT.

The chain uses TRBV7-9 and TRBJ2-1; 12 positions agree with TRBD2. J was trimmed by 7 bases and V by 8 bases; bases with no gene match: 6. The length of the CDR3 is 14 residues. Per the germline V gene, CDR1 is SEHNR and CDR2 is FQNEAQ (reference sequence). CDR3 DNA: TGTGCCAGCTTAGGACTAGCGGGACGTAATGAGCAGTTCTTC. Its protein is CASLGLAGRNEQFF.

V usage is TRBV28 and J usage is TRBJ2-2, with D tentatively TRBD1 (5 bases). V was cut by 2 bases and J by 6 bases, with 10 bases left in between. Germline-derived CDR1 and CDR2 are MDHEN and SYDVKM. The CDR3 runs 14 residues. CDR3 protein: CASSLQGLAGELFF. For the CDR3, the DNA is TGTGCCAGCAGTTTACAGGGATTGGCCGGGGAGCTGTTTTTT.